This passage covers 29 T cell receptor beta chains from one sample sequenced in a study of blood T cell repertoires in COVID-19. Some clones are missing from TCRdb's copy, which holds only in-frame ones; the method was immunoSEQ multiplex PCR. The sample yields about 170,000 clones, 80% to 85% seen once. Material for sequencing was peripheral blood. The receptors derive from a woman in her sixties with acute or convalescent COVID-19.

The table lists this clone with a count of one. In DNA form, the CDR3 reads TGCGCCAGCAGCAGAACCCCCCGGACAGGGGGCGAGCGACTTTCAATTGGGGAGACCCAGTACTTC. Its translation: CASSRTPRTGGERLSIGETQYF. The J gene is TRBJ2-5, the V gene TRBV5-1, with 11 bases that match TRBD1. The germline V gene encodes CDR1 SGHRS and CDR2 YFSETQ. This CDR3 has 22 residues. J lost 5 bases, V lost 4 bases, and 28 bases had no gene match.

The chain carries TRBV28 and TRBJ1-1; D perhaps matches TRBD1 (6 bases). The CDR3 loop spans 16 amino acids. The germline V gene has CDR1 MDHEN and CDR2 SYDVKM. Deletions cut 2 bases from V and 0 bases from J, with 13 bases between. The CDR3 reads CASSLHAGDMNTEAFF. CDR3 DNA sequence: TGTGCCAGCAGTTTACACGCAGGGGACATGAACACTGAAGCTTTCTTT. Using reference TRBV28 and TRBJ1-1 for the parts outside the CDR3, the full variable domain is DVKVTQSSRYLVKRTGEKVFLECVQDMDHENMFWYRQDPGLGLRLIYFSYDVKMKEKGDIPEGYSVSREKKERFSLILESASTNQTSMYLCASSLHAGDMNTEAFFGQGTRLTVV.

The chain is built from TRBV24-1 and TRBJ2-3, with D unclear. V was clipped by 2 bases and J by 0 bases, with 8 bases between them. CDR3 length: 15 residues. The germline gives CDR1 KGHDR, CDR2 SFDVKD. In DNA, the CDR3 is TGTGCCACCAGTGATTGGAGTATGAGCACAGATACGCAGTATTTT. Translating it yields CATSDWSMSTDTQYF.

CDR3 amino acids: CASSLAGRRTEAFF. The DNA of the CDR3 is TGTGCCAGCAGTCTAGCTGGACGTAGGACTGAAGCTTTCTTT. This chain links TRBV6-5 with TRBJ1-1; D is uncertain. CDR3 size: 14 residues. V shed 5 bases and J shed 5 bases, with 15 bases lying between them. The germline gives CDR1 MNHEY, CDR2 SVGAGI.

On this clone: In the same sample, other DNA sequences code for this CDR3. The CDR3, as DNA: TGTGCCAGTAGTACGACAGGTTACAATGAGCAGTTCTTC. Its translation: CASSTTGYNEQFF. V is TRBV19 and J is TRBJ2-1; the D gene is possibly TRBD1 (6 bases). Germline values: CDR1 LNHDA, CDR2 SQIVND (reference sequence). The CDR3 loop spans 13 amino acids. The V and J ends lost 4 bases and 4 bases respectively, with 8 bases between them.

The V and J genes are TRBV28 and TRBJ1-4; 8 bases match TRBD1. The germline V gene encodes CDR1 MDHEN and CDR2 SYDVKM. After removal of 6 bases from V and 0 bases from J, the junction contained 6 bases not matched to a gene. The CDR3 length is 16 residues. The CDR3 is CASRSDRVATNEKLFF. The CDR3 nucleotides are TGTGCCAGCAGATCGGACAGGGTGGCAACTAATGAAAAACTGTTTTTT. The full variable domain, in which reference TRBV28 and TRBJ1-4 provide the parts outside the CDR3, is DVKVTQSSRYLVKRTGEKVFLECVQDMDHENMFWYRQDPGLGLRLIYFSYDVKMKEKGDIPEGYSVSREKKERFSLILESASTNQTSMYLCASRSDRVATNEKLFFGSGTQLSVL.

This rearrangement joins TRBV30 to TRBJ2-5, with D perhaps TRBD1 (5 bases). The CDR3 sequence is 15 residues long. V gave up 2 bases and J gave up 7 bases, with 20 bases separating them. In germline, CDR1 is GTSNPN, CDR2 SVGIG (reference sequence). CDR3 nucleotides: TGTGCCTGGAGTTCAGCGACCAATGCAAGGGGGACCCAGTACTTC. It yields the protein CAWSSATNARGTQYF.

This clone appeared a single time. The chain uses TRBV6-5 and TRBJ2-4, with D hard to call. The V gene's germline CDR1 is MNHEY and CDR2 SVGAGI. The V end lost 2 bases, the J end lost 1 base, and 12 bases lay between the germline ends. This CDR3 region has 16 residues. CDR3: CASSYSPRVAKNIQYF. The DNA of the CDR3 is TGTGCCAGCAGTTACAGCCCCCGTGTGGCCAAAAACATTCAGTACTTC.

CDR3 in amino acids: CASSLMGGDRTNEKLFF. The DNA of the CDR3 is TGTGCCAGCAGCTTAATGGGAGGGGACCGAACTAATGAAAAACTGTTTTTT. The J gene is TRBJ1-4, the V gene TRBV11-2, with a weak D call TRBD1 (5 bases). V shed 2 bases and J shed 1 base, with 14 bases lying between them. The CDR3 extends over 17 amino acids. In germline, CDR1 is SGHAT, CDR2 FQNNGV.

The chain is built from TRBV5-1 and TRBJ2-5; 8 nucleotides match TRBD1. The germline gives CDR1 SGHRS, CDR2 YFSETQ. Trimming took 2 bases from V and 5 from J; bases not matched to a gene: 5. The CDR3 is 14 residues long. CDR3 region: CASSLPGGLETQYF. In DNA form, the CDR3 reads TGCGCCAGCAGCTTACCAGGGGGCTTGGAGACCCAGTACTTC.

The chain couples TRBV30 to TRBJ2-5; tentatively, D is TRBD1 (6 bases). V lost 3 bases and J lost 5, with 10 bases in between. The CDR3 sequence is 12 residues long. CDR1 and CDR2 from the germline V gene are GTSNPN and SVGIG (reference sequence). The CDR3 coding sequence is TGTGCCTGGAGACAGGGAGAGGAGACCCAGTACTTC. Protein product: CAWRQGEETQYF.

A note on this clone: The junction and the germline gene differ at one end; a read error may be behind it. The J gene is TRBJ1-5, the V gene TRBV28; D is uncertain. The CDR3 runs 15 residues. Germline CDR1 is MDHEN and CDR2 is SYDVKM. CDR3 bases: TGTGCCAGCAGCTTCCTTCAACTTTCCCGCGGCCCCAATTTTTTT. This codes for CASSFLQLSRGPNFF.

This clone was detected only a few times. This chain uses TRBV6-2 or TRBV6-3 with TRBJ2-6; a possible D gene is TRBD2 (5 bases). Trimming removed 5 bases at V and 0 bases at J, with 8 bases between. Germline CDR1 reads MNHEY; CDR2 reads SVGEGT. The CDR3 is 15 amino acids. The CDR3 DNA sequence: TGTGCCAGCAGTGTAGCGATCTCTGGGGCCAACGTCCTGACTTTC. This sequence encodes CASSVAISGANVLTF.

V is TRBV6-2 or TRBV6-3 and J is TRBJ2-5; TRBD1 matches at 8 bases. The germline CDR1 and CDR2 sequences are MNHEY and SVGEGT. The CDR3 spans 15 residues. The V and J ends lost 6 bases and 2 bases, in that order; junction bases with no gene match: 8. The CDR3 loop is CASSPGQGKQETQYF. CDR3 bases: TGTGCCAGCAGCCCAGGACAGGGAAAACAAGAGACCCAGTACTTC.

This chain links TRBV21-1 with TRBJ2-1; the listed D gene, TRBD2, was not tested against the DNA. TRBV21-1 is reported as a pseudogene. The CDR3 has 14 residues. CDR3 amino acids: CASSKAKRRPRIFF. The CDR3 DNA sequence: TGTGCCAGCAGCAAAGCGAAAAGGCGGCCCCGAATCTTCTTC.

This rearrangement joins TRBV5-6 to TRBJ2-1, with D tentatively TRBD1 (6 bases). The germline CDR1 and CDR2 sequences are SGHDT and YYEEEE. The CDR3 sequence is 14 residues long. Between the trimmed V and J ends, which lost 3 bases and 3 bases, there was a span of 10 bases. CDR3 nucleotide sequence: TGTGCCAGCAGCTCCGGACAGTACTACAATGAGCAGTTCTTC. Translation gives CASSSGQYYNEQFF.

The chain combines TRBV4-3 with TRBJ2-1, with 13 bases aligning to TRBD2. The CDR3 loop spans 18 amino acids. J gave up 4 bases and V 2 bases, and 8 bases lay outside the gene matches. The V gene's germline CDR1 is LGHNA and CDR2 YSLEER. The CDR3 region has the DNA TGCGCCAGCAGCCAAACCGGACTAGCGGGGGTCCAGTACAATGAGCAGTTCTTC. Translating gives CASSQTGLAGVQYNEQFF.

In this sample, this clone turned up a few times. The V and J genes are TRBV5-8 and TRBJ1-6, with D perhaps TRBD1 (5 bases). V was shortened by 4 bases and J by 7 bases, with 6 bases between the two germline ends. Germline assignment: CDR1 SGHTS and CDR2 YDEGEE. The CDR3 totals 12 residues. As DNA, the CDR3 is TGTGCCAGCAGCCGACAGAATTCACCCCTCCACTTT. It yields the protein CASSRQNSPLHF.

The chain combines TRBV11-2 with TRBJ2-7, with TRBD2 identical over 7 bases. Germline values: CDR1 SGHAT, CDR2 FQNNGV. With V trimmed by 2 bases and J by 4 bases, 8 bases remained unmatched. CDR3 length: 15 residues. DNA of the CDR3: TGTGCCAGCAGCTTAATGGCGGGGGTGTTATACGAGCAGTACTTC. Its protein product is CASSLMAGVLYEQYF.

A note on this clone: At one end the junction does not follow the germline gene, possibly because of a read error. This chain connects TRBV6-1 to TRBJ1-1; 9 bases are a match to TRBD1. In germline, CDR1 is MNHNS, CDR2 SASEGT. This CDR3 is 12 amino acids long. The CDR3 bases are TGTGCCAGCAGTGAGGACAGGGGCCTTTTTTACTTT. The encoded protein is CASSEDRGLFYF.

V is TRBV7-2 and J is TRBJ2-1; D gene unclear. This CDR3 spans 11 amino acids. The V and J ends lost 0 bases and 10 bases respectively, with 4 bases between them. Germline values: CDR1 SGHTA, CDR2 FQGNSA. In DNA, the CDR3 is TGTGCCAGCAGCTTAGCGCAGGAGCAGTTCTTC. Translating it yields CASSLAQEQFF.

The J gene is TRBJ1-1, the V gene TRBV5-1, with D uncertain. V lost 0 bases and J 4 bases, leaving 10 bases between the germline ends. This CDR3 is 14 amino acids long. CDR1 is SGHRS and CDR2 is YFSETQ in the germline V gene. The CDR3, as DNA: TGCGCCAGCAGCTTGGGGCAGGCTGGCACTGAAGCTTTCTTT. It yields the protein CASSLGQAGTEAFF.

This chain joins TRBV24-1 and TRBJ2-2, with a weak D call TRBD1 (6 bases). Germline V gives CDR1 KGHDR, CDR2 SFDVKD. CDR3 length equals 15 residues. V gave up 3 bases and J gave up 7 bases, with 14 bases separating them. The CDR3 bases are TGTGCCACCAGTGATCCGACAGGTGTCAGCGGGGAGCTGTTTTTT. This translates into CATSDPTGVSGELFF.

The chain links TRBV27 to TRBJ1-2, with 7 bases identical to TRBD1. Germline V CDR1 and CDR2: MNHEY, SMNVEV (reference sequence). The CDR3 has 16 amino acids. The junction had 20 bases not matched to a gene; V was cut back by 8 bases and J by 8 bases. In DNA form, the CDR3 reads TGTGCCAGCGTTTTCTCGTGGACAGGCAACTTAGGGGGCTACACCTTC. It specifies CASVFSWTGNLGGYTF.

The chain has TRBV28 and TRBJ1-5; possible D gene TRBD1, 5 bases. CDR1 and CDR2 from the germline V gene are MDHEN and SYDVKM. This CDR3 has 17 amino acids. The ends were cut back, 7 bases at V and 0 bases at J, with 19 bases in the middle. CDR3 nucleotide sequence: TGTGCCAGCACCTCCTCACAGGTCCCCTATAGCAATCAGCCCCAGCATTTT. It specifies CASTSSQVPYSNQPQHF.

The V call is TRBV2, the J call TRBJ1-1, with 10 bases that match TRBD1. The CDR3 extends over 15 amino acids. From germline, CDR1 is SNHLY and CDR2 FYNNEI. V trimming: 2 bases; J trimming: 5 bases; junction bases outside the gene matches: 5. Here the CDR3 DNA reads TGTGCCAGCAGTGAACTGGACAGGGGGGGAACTGAAGCTTTCTTT. Amino acid sequence: CASSELDRGGTEAFF.

V and J are TRBV5-1 and TRBJ2-3; 11 positions agree with TRBD2. CDR1 and CDR2 from the germline V gene are SGHRS and YFSETQ. This CDR3 is built from 14 residues. The trim removed 7 bases at V and 3 bases at J, leaving 4 bases unmatched. CDR3 nucleotides: TGCGCCAGCCGACTAGCGGGGCCGACAGATACGCAGTATTTT. It translates to CASRLAGPTDTQYF.

V is TRBV27 and J is TRBJ2-1; D unresolved. This CDR3 region has 12 residues. The V and J ends lost 3 bases and 8 bases respectively, with 8 bases between them. Germline CDR1 MNHEY, CDR2 SMNVEV (reference sequence). CDR3 in DNA: TGTGCCAGCAGTTTCGGCGGTGATGAGCAGTTCTTC. This translates into CASSFGGDEQFF.

This chain uses TRBV5-4 with TRBJ2-7; 10 bases line up with TRBD1. CDR1 and CDR2 (germline): SGHNT, YYREEE (reference sequence). V was pared by 2 bases and J by 5 bases, with 7 bases of the junction left unmatched. CDR3 length: 15 amino acids. Here the CDR3 reads CASSFRDRGGNEQYF. CDR3 bases: TGTGCCAGCAGCTTTAGGGACAGGGGTGGGAACGAGCAGTACTTC.